The clone carrying this T cell receptor (beta chain) appeared a single time. The entry originates in a study of blood T cell repertoires in COVID-19. Study-wide background: Acute and convalescent COVID-19 samples came from the United States, Italy and Spain. PBMCs, B-cell-depleted T cells, or T cells provided the cDNA or gDNA that made up the material.

In the original processing: The authors estimated nucleated cell counts from reference gene primer amplification. This table comes from immunoSEQ multiplex PCR, and its TCRdb copy is limited to in-frame clones, with some not included. V, J and clone size were drawn from that table, and D and trimming were deduced from the DNA. This table has about 170,000 clones, 84% appearing once. With 2 bases removed from V and 7 bases from J, the gap between germline ends came to 11 bases. CDR3 length: 13 residues. Germline V CDR1 and CDR2: SGHTA, FQGTGA. The chain combines TRBV7-3 with TRBJ1-2; D is perhaps TRBD1 (5 bases). This clonotype originated in an elderly woman with COVID-19, enrolled during active disease. Specimen: peripheral blood. The CDR3 here is CASSLGQGAGYTF. CDR3 DNA sequence: TGTGCCAGCAGCTTAGGGCAGGGTGCTGGCTACACCTTC.